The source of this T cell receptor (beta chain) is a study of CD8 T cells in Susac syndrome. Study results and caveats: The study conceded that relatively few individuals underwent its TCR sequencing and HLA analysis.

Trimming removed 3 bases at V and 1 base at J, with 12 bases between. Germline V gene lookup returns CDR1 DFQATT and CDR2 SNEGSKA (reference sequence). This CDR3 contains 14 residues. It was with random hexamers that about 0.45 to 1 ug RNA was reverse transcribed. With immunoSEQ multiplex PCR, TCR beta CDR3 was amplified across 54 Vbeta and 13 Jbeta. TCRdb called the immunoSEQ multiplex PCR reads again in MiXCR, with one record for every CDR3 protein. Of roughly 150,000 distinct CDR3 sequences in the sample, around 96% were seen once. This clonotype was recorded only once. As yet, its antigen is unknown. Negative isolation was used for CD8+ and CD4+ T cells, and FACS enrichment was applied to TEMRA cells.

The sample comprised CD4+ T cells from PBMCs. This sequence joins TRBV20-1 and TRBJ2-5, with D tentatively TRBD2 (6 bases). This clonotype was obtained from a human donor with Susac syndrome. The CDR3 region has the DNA TGCAGTGCTAGCGGGGGAATACGCCAAGAGACCCAGTACTTC. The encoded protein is CSASGGIRQETQYF.